This T cell receptor beta chain was documented in a study of T cell responses to AZD1222 COVID-19 vaccine. Study-wide results and limits: Mapped onto spike, vaccine-associated CD4 TCRs spanned it and were dominant at 160-218 and 743-854. Following two doses of AZD1222, Spike-specific TCR breadth and depth rose.

Using immunoSEQ multiplex PCR, the repertoire was profiled, and TCRdb retains in-frame clones only, with some absent. The data contain 140,000 to 150,000 clones, 90% to 95% of them singletons. Points on this clone: Its antigen remains unknown.

J gave up 3 bases and V 6 bases, and 6 bases lay outside the gene matches. The CDR3 is made up of 14 amino acids. Germline CDR1 is MNHNY and CDR2 is SVGAGI (reference sequence). The V and J genes are TRBV6-6 and TRBJ2-7, with 9 bases lining up with TRBD1. Sequences were derived from peripheral blood, sampled after recovery from COVID-19. This TCR was sampled from an adult who had recovered from COVID-19. CDR3 bases: TGTGCCAGCAGCACCGGGACAGGGCACTACGAGCAGTACTTC. It is translated as CASSTGTGHYEQYF.